The present T cell receptor beta chain was sequenced within a study of shared clonotypes between healthy human individuals (dated by TCRdb to 2018 to 2020). About the investigation overall: A few men and two women, aged 18 to 49 years, made up the cohort. To increase sequencing depth and limit assay-specific biases, different laboratories used diverse techniques to prepare libraries and sequence TCR repertoires. To estimate repertoire size and how much clonotypes are shared between individuals, the study performed deep sequencing of blood TCR repertoires from five healthy adults. Per donor, leukapheresis produced somewhere between about 0.94 and 9 billion PBMCs. Per donor, three plates each were used for CD4 naive and CD4 memory, two for CD8 naive, and one for CD8 memory. Overall results and qualifications from the work: Even with the large sequencing depth, rarefaction of the sorted-subset datasets indicated that sequencing was incomplete. Because the study included only a small number of donors, the genetic and exposure-history diversity represented was limited. When several donors were compared, the shared fraction of clonotypes was about 5% for naive CD4, roughly 3.4% for naive CD8, about 2.5% for memory CD4, and 0.3% to 0.5% for memory CD8. Compared with non-shared clonotypes, clonotypes shared by all four sorted-subset donors had higher generation probabilities. Sampling was restricted to blood, and TCR repertoires in tissues likely differ from the TCR repertoires found in blood. Pairwise subsampling indicated that sequencing depth was expected to affect the degree of clonotype sharing among donors. Naive subsets generally had larger estimated clonotype richness than memory subsets did.

A word on this clone: It lacks a known antigen. Base qualities are not provided; no much larger clone lies one nucleotide away.

TCR CDR3 regions were amplified from genomic DNA by multiplex PCR using the deep immunoSEQ assay. Extracted genomic DNA from each cell subset was spread evenly across all wells of several immunoSEQ 96-well plates, with each plate serving as a replicate. Each replicate PCR for sorted subsets received approximately 220 ng genomic DNA, equal to about 29,000 T cell genomes. Purified libraries were measured with a Qubit 3.0 fluorometer, size-checked on a Bioanalyzer 2100, and measured again with the KAPA Library Quantification kit. Each immunoSEQ 96-well plate was sequenced on its own single-read 150-cycle Illumina NextSeq 550 flow cell. The published analysis was carried out like this. The immunoSEQ output contained only junctional sequences without quality scores, so filtering could not match that applied to full-length reads. Sequences were annotated with PyIR, a Python wrapper for IgBLAST v1.9, and V/J genes and CDR3 were assigned using IMGT germline references. Any read was removed if the V/J assignment was weak (E-value above 1e-6), the CDR3 was missing, or the read contained stop codons, out-of-frame junctions, or ambiguous translated residues. A V3J clonotype was defined by an identical inferred V gene, J gene, and CDR3 amino acid sequence. To compute the percentage overlap between repertoires, the number of shared unique clonotypes was divided by the size of the smaller repertoire. Richness of each repertoire was evaluated using RTK rarefaction, the Chao1 estimator, and Recon v2.1 estimates of unobserved clonotypes. Generation probabilities were computed with OLGA for all TCRbeta clonotypes obtained by the gDNA method from a few donors. In TCRdb, the immuneACCESS table is reduced to in-frame sequences with V and J assigned. These tables do not hold every clone; where another copy was compared, an unresolved V gene accounts for under half, and the others remain unexplained. V, J and clone size derive from that table, while D and trimming were established from the DNA sequence. The sample table records about 1.1 million clones; 60% to 80% of these occur just once. Roughly 0.82% of the sample is held by the ten biggest clonotypes.

The donors were healthy, HIV-negative adults with no recently reported acute infections or vaccinations. Every donor was a Caucasian adult living in Nashville, Tennessee, USA. CD4+ T cells were enriched by magnetic negative selection; naive cells were then positively selected on CD45RA, and the negative fraction formed the memory subset. After blood collection by leukapheresis, PBMCs were isolated using Ficoll-Histopaque density gradient centrifugation and then cryopreserved in the vapor phase of liquid nitrogen. Analytical flow cytometry was used to check the purity and quantity of every magnetically sorted T cell population. From each sorted fraction, genomic DNA was isolated and quantified by UV absorbance on a Nanodrop 2000c. The sequence derives from a man aged 18 to 29 in good health. Some clones in this sample may be carry-over from other donors' samples. The sample consisted of memory CD4+ T cells from PBMCs. What the cell subset or site label conveys for this sample: CD45RA-negative fraction.

Read as DNA, the sequence is TGTGCCAGCAGCCTGGTGGTGGGCGCGACCTACGAGCAGTACTTC. It specifies CASSLVVGATYEQYF. The V and J genes are TRBV28 and TRBJ2-7; a confident D gene designation cannot be given. The CDR3 has 15 amino acids, counting the end cysteine and phenylalanine. Of the read, only the CDR3 DNA is kept; its 45 bases are in frame from base 1. The V end loses 6 bases and the J end loses 2 bases, and a stretch of 17 bases separates them. CDR1 and CDR2 (MDHEN, SYDVKM) derive from the germline V gene.